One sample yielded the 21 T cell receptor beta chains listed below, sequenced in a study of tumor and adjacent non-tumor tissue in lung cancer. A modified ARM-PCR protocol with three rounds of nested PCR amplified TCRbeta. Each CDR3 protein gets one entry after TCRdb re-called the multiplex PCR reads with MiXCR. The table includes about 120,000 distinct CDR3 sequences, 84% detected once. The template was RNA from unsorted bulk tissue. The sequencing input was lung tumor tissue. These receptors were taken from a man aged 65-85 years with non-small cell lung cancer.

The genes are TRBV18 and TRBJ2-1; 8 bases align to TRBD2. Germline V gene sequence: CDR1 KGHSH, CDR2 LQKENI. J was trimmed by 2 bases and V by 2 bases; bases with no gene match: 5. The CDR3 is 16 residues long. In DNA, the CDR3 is TGTGCCAGCTCACCATTGGCTAGCGGGCCCTACAATGAGCAGTTCTTC. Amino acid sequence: CASSPLASGPYNEQFF.

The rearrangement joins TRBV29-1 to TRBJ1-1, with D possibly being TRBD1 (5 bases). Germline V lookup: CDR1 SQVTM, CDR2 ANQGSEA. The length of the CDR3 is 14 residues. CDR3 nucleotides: TGCAGTGTCTTCGTGCAGGGAACTAAAACTGAAGCTTTCTTT. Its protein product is CSVFVQGTKTEAFF.

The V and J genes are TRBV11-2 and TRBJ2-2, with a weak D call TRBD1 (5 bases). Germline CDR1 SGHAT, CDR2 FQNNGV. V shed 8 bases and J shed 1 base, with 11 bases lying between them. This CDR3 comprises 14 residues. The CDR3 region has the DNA TGTGCCAGCTGTTCAGGACAGAACACCGGGGAGCTGTTTTTT. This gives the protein CASCSGQNTGELFF.

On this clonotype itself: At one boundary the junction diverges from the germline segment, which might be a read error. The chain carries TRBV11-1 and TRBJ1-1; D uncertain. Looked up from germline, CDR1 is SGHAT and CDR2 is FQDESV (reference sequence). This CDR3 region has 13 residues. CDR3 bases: TGTCCCAGCACCCCCTACAAGGGCACTGAAGCTTTTTTT. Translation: CPSTPYKGTEAFF.

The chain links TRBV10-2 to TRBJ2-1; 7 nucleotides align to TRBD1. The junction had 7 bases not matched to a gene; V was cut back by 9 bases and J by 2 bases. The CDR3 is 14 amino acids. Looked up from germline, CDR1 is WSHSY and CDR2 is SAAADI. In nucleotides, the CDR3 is TGCGCCAGTAAAGGGGGCATCGCCTACAATGAGCAGTTCTTC. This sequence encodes CASKGGIAYNEQFF.

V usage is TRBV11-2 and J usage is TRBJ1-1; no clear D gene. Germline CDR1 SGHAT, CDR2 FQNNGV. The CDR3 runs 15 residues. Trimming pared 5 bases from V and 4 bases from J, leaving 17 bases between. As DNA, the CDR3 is TGTGCCAGCAGCCCCCCTGACGTTGGGTGCACTGAAGCTTTCTTT. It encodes CASSPPDVGCTEAFF. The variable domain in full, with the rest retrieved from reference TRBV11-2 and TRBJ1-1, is EAGVAQSPRYKIIEKRQSVAFWCNPISGHATLYWYQQILGQGPKLLIQFQNNGVVDDSQLPKDRFSAERLKGVDSTLKIQPAKLEDSAVYLCASSPPDVGCTEAFFGQGTRLTVV.

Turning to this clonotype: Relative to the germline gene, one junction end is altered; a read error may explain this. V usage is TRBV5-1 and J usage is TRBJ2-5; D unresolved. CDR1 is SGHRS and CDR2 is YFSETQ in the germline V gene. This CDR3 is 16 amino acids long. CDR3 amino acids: CASSSQDGRSLETQYF. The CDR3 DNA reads TGCGCCAGCAGCAGCCAGGACGGACGGTCCCTAGAGACTCAGTACTTC.

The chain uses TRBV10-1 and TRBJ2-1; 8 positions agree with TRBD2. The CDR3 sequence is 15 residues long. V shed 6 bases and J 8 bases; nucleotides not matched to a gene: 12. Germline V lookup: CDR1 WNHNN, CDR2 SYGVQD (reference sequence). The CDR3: CASSARLAWKDEQFF. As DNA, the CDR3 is TGCGCCAGCAGCGCGCGACTAGCGTGGAAGGATGAGCAGTTCTTC.

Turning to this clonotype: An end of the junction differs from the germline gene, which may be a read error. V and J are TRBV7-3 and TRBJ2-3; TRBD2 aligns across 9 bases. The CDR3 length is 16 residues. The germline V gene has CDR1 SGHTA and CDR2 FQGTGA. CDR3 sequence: CASILTPSGITDTQYF. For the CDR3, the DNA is TGTGCGAGCATCTTAACTCCTAGCGGGATTACAGATACGCAGTATTTT.

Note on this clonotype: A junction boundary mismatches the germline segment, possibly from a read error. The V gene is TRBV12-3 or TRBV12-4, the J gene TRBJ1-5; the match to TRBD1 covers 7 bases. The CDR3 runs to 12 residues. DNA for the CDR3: TGTGCCAACAGCGACAGGGTTCAGCCCCAGAATTTT. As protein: CANSDRVQPQNF.

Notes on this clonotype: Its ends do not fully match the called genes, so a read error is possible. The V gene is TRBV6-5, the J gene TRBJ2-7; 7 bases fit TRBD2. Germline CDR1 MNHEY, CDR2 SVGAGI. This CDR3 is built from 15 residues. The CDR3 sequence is CGVRRRLAGSYEQYF. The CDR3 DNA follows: TGTGGCGTCAGAAGGAGACTAGCAGGTTCTTACGAGCAGTATTTC.

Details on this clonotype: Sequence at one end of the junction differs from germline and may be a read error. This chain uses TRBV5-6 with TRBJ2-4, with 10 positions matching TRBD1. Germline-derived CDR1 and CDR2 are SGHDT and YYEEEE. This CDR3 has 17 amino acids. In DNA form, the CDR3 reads TGTGCCAGCGGCGCTGCCGGGACAGGGGTCGTTGGAAACATTAAGTACTTC. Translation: CASGAAGTGVVGNIKYF.

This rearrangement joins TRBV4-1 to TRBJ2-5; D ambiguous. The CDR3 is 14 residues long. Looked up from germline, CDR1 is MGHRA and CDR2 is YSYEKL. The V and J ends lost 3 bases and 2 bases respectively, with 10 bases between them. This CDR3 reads CASSQEWEQETQYF. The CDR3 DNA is TGCGCCAGCAGCCAGGAGTGGGAACAAGAGACCCAGTACTTC.

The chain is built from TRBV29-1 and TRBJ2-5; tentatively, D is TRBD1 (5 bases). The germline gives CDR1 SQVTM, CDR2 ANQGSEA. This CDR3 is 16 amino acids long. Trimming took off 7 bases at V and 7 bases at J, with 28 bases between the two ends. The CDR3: CSAKPYLKTSQGTQYF. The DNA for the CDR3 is TGCAGCGCCAAGCCCTACCTCAAGACAAGTCAGGGGACCCAGTACTTC.

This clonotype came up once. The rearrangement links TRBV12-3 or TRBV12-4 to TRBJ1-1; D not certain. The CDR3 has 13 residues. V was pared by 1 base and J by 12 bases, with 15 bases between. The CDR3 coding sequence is TGTGCCAGCAGTTTAGGTATGGTGGGCGCGTCTTTCTTT. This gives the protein CASSLGMVGASFF.

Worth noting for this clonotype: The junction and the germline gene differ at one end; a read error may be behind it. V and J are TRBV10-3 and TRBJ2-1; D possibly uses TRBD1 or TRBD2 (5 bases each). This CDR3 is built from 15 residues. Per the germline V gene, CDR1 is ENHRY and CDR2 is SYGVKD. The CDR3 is CPISQKGSSYNEQFF. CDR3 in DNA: TGTCCCATCAGCCAAAAGGGGAGCTCCTACAACGAGCAGTTCTTC.

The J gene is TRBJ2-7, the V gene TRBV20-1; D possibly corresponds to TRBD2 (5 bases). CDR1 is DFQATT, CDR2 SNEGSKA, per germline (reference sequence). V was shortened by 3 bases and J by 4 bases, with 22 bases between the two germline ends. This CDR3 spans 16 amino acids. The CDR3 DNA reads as TGCAGTGCTAGGAATCCGCCCGAGGGCGATACATACGAGCAGTACTTC. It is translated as CSARNPPEGDTYEQYF.

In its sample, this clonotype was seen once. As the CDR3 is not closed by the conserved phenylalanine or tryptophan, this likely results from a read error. CDR3 sequence (DNA): TGTGCCATCAGCTTACCTATGGGCTATAGCTACACCTTA. It specifies CAISLPMGYSYTL. J is TRBJ1-2 and V is TRBV11-3, with D unresolved. This CDR3 has 13 residues. CDR1 is SGHNT, CDR2 YENEEA, per germline.

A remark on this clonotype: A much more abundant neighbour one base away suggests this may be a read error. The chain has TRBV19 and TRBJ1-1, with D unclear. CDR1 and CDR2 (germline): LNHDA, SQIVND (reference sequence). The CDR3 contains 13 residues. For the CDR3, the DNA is TGTGCCAGTAGTATTGAACGGAACACTGAAGTTTTCTTT. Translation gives CASSIERNTEVFF.

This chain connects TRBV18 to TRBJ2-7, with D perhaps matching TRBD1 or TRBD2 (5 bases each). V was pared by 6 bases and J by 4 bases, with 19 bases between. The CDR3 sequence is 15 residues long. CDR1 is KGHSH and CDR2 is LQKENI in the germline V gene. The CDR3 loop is CASSYGPGPAYEQYF. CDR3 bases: TGTGCCAGCTCCTACGGCCCGGGACCTGCTTACGAGCAGTACTTC.

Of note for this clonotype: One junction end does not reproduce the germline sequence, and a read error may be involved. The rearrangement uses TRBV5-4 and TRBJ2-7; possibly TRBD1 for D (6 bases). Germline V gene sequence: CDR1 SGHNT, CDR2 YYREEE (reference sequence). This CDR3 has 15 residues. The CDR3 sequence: CASSQGQITTYEQYF. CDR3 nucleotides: TGTGCCAGCAGCCAAGGACAGATTACAACCTACGAGCAGTATTTC.